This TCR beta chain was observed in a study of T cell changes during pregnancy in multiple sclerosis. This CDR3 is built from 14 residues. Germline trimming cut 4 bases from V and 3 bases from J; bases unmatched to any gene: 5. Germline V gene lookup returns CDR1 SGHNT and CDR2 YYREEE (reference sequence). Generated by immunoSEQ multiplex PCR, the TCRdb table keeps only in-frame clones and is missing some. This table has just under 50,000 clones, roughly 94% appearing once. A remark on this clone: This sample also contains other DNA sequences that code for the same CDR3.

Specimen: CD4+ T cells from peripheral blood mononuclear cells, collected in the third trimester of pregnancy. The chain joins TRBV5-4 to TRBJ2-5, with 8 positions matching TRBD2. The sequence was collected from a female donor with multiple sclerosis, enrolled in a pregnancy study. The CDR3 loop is CASSPGGSEETQYF. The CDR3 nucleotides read TGTGCCAGCAGCCCGGGGGGGTCTGAAGAGACCCAGTACTTC.